This T cell receptor beta chain was profiled in a study of T cells in Graves' hyperthyroidism and ophthalmopathy. Overall study results and limits: In the analysis, a 13 V-J model separated ophthalmopathy from stable hyperthyroidism.

Amplification targeted TCR beta CDR3 regions from RNA transcripts. A first-round RT-PCR of the TCR CDR3 used the HTBI primer set. Via MiXCR, TCRdb re-called the multiplex PCR reads, giving one row per CDR3 protein. The repertoire has over 300,000 distinct CDR3 sequences, roughly an eighth of them found once; the top ten carry roughly 35%. The study excluded patients with uncontrolled infection, other autoimmune disease, pregnancy or lactation. There are many counts of this clonotype. Its antigen is not identified. This TCR was sampled from a woman in her thirties or forties with Graves' ophthalmopathy. The material sequenced was blood.

The CDR3 sequence: CASSFGGPPYEQYF. The CDR3 bases are TGTGCCAGCAGTTTCGGGGGGCCTCCCTACGAGCAGTACTTC. V gene TRBV27 combines with J gene TRBJ2-7, with a weak D call TRBD2 (7 bases). V gave up 3 bases and J gave up 2 bases, with 11 bases separating them. Per germline, CDR1 MNHEY and CDR2 SMNVEV (reference sequence). The CDR3 spans 14 residues.